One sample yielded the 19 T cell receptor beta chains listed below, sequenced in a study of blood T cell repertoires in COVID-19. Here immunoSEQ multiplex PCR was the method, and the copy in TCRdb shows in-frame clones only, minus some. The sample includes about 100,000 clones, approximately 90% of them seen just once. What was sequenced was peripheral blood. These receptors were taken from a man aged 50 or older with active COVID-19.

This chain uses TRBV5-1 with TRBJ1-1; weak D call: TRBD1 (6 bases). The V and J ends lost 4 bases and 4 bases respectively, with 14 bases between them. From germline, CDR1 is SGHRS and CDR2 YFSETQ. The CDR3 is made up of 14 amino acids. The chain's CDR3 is CASSLGTKGTEAFF. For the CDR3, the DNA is TGCGCCAGCAGCCTCGGGACAAAGGGCACTGAAGCTTTCTTT.

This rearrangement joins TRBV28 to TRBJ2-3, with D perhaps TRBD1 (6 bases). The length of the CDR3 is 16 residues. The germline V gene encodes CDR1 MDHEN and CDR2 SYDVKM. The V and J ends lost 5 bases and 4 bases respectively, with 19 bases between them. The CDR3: CASSTYRDKSPDTQYF. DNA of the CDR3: TGTGCCAGCAGTACCTACCGGGACAAAAGTCCAGATACGCAGTATTTT.

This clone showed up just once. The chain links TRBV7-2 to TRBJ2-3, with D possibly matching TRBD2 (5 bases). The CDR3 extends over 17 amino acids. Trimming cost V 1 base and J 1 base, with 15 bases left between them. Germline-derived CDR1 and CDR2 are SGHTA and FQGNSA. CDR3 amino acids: CASSLVGGLRGTDTQYF. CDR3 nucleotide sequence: TGTGCCAGCAGCTTAGTAGGTGGGCTGAGGGGCACAGATACGCAGTATTTT.

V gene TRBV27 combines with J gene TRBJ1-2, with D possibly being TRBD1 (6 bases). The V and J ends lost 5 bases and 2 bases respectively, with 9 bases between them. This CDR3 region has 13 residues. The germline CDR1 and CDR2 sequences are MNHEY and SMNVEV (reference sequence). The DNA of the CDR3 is TGTGCCAGCAGTCCCGACAGGAACTATGGCTACACCTTC. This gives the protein CASSPDRNYGYTF.

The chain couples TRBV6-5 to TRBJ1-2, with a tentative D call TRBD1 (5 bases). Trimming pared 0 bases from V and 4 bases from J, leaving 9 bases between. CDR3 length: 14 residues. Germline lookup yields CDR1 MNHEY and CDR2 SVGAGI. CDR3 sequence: CASSYSRQPYGYTF. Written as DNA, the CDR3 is TGTGCCAGCAGTTACTCGCGACAGCCCTATGGCTACACCTTC.

CDR3 in amino acids: CASALVAPSYNEQFF. In DNA, the CDR3 is TGCGCCAGCGCTTTAGTCGCCCCCTCCTACAATGAGCAGTTCTTC. This chain connects TRBV5-1 to TRBJ2-1; D remains unclear. Germline values: CDR1 SGHRS, CDR2 YFSETQ. The CDR3 length is 15 residues. The V end lost 7 bases, the J end lost 0 bases, and 14 bases lay between the germline ends.

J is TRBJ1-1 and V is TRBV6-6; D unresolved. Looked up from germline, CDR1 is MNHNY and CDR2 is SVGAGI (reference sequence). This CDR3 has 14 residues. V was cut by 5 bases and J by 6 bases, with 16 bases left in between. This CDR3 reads CASSLRVRLAEAFF. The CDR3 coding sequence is TGTGCCAGCAGTCTGAGAGTGAGGTTAGCTGAAGCTTTCTTT.

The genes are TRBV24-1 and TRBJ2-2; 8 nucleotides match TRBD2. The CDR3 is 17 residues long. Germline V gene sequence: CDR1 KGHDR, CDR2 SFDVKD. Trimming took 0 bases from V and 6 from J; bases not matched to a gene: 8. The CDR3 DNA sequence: TGTGCCACCAGTGATTTGACTAGCGGACGGAAGGCCGGGGAGCTGTTTTTT. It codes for CATSDLTSGRKAGELFF.

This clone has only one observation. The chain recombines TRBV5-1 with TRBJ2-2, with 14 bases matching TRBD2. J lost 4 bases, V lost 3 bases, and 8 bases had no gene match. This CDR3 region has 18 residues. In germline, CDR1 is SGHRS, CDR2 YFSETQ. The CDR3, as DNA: TGCGCCAGCAGCTCCCCGGGACTAGCGGGAGAGGGCACCGGGGAGCTGTTTTTT. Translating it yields CASSSPGLAGEGTGELFF.

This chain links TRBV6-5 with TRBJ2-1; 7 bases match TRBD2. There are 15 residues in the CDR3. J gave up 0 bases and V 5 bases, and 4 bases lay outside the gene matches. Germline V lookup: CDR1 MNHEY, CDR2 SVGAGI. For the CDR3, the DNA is TGTGCCAGCAGTAGCCTAGCGGTCTCCTACAATGAGCAGTTCTTC. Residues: CASSSLAVSYNEQFF.

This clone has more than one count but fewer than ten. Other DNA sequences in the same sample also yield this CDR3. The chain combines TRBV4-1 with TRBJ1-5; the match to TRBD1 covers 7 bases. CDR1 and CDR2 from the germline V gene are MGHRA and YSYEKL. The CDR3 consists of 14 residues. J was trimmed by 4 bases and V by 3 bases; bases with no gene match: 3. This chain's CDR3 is CASSQRQGNQPQHF. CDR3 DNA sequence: TGCGCCAGCAGCCAGAGACAGGGAAATCAGCCCCAGCATTTT.

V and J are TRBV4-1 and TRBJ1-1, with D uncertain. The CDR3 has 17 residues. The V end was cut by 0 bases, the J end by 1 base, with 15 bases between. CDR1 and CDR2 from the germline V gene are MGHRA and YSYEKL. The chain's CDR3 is CASSQERVTRPNTEAFF. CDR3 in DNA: TGCGCCAGCAGCCAAGAGCGGGTAACGAGGCCGAACACTGAAGCTTTCTTT.

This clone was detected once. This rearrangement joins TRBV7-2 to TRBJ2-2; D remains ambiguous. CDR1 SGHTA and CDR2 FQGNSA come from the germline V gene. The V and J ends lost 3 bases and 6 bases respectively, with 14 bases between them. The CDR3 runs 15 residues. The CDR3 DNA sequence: TGTGCCAGCAGCTTCGCTAGAACCCTCGCCGGGGAGCTGTTTTTT. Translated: CASSFARTLAGELFF. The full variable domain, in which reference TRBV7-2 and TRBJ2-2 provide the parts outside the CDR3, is GAGVSQSPSNKVTEKGKDVELRCDPISGHTALYWYRQSLGQGLEFLIYFQGNSAPDKSGLPSDRFSAERTGGSVSTLTIQRTQQEDSAVYLCASSFARTLAGELFFGEGSRLTVL.

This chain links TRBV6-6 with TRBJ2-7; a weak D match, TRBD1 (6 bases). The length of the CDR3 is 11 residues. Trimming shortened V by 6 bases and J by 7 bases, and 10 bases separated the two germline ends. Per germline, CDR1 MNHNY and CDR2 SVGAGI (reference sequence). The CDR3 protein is CASRRDREQYV. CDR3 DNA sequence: TGTGCCAGCAGGCGAGACAGGGAGCAGTACGTC.

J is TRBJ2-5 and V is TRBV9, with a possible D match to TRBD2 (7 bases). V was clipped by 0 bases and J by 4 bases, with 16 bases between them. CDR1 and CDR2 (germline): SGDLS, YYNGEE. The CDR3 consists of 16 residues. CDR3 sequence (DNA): TGTGCCAGCAGCGTAGAAGGAGGGGGGGCCTCAGAGACCCAGTACTTC. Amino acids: CASSVEGGGASETQYF.

This chain's CDR3 is CASSEGGVSGELFF. CDR3 coding DNA: TGTGCCAGCAGTGAAGGGGGGGTATCCGGGGAGCTGTTTTTT. The chain employs TRBV6-1 and TRBJ2-2; D perhaps matches TRBD2 (6 bases). Germline V lookup: CDR1 MNHNS, CDR2 SASEGT. This CDR3 comprises 14 residues. V was cut by 1 base and J by 6 bases, with 9 bases left in between.

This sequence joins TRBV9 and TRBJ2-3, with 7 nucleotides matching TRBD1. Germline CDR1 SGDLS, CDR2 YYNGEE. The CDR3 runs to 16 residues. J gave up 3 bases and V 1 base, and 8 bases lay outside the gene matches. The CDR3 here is CASSVPSTGLTDTQYF. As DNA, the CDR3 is TGTGCCAGCAGCGTACCCTCGACAGGGTTGACAGATACGCAGTATTTT.

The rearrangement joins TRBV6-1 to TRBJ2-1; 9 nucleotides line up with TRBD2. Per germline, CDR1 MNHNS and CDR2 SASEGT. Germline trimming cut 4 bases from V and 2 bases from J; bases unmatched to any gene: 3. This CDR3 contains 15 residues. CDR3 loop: CASSVAGDAYNEQFF. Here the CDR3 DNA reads TGTGCCAGCAGTGTAGCGGGAGATGCCTACAATGAGCAGTTCTTC.

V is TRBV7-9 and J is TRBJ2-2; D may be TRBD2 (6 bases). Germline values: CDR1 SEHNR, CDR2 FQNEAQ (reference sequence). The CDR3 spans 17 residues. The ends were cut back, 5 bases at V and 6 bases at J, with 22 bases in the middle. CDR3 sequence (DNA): TGTGCCAGCAGCCCACCCACGGGAGCGAACGTCCCCGGGGAGCTGTTTTTT. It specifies CASSPPTGANVPGELFF.